This entry is about one T cell receptor beta chain. The target antigen is unknown. Treatment here: approximately 9-day PBMC culture with coronavirus spike peptide pools or control peptides (ViraFEST assay). Under the ViraFEST approach, antigen-specific T cells were expanded with peptide pools and TCRs subsequently sequenced. This specimen belongs to a study of vaccination and CD4 T cells after COVID-19. Overall study context: There were six male and four female convalescents, and two of them were Hispanic.

Sequencing of DNA taken from cultured CD4+ T cells relied on the Oncomine TCR Beta short-read assay. A single record per CDR3 protein comes from TCRdb applying MiXCR to the PCR reads. Of 14,000 to 15,000 distinct CDR3 sequences listed, 53% are singletons. V was pared by 0 bases and J by 4 bases, with 3 bases of the junction left unmatched. This CDR3 is 15 amino acids long. CDR1 and CDR2 (germline): SGHNT, YYREEE (reference sequence). The TCR comes from a human donor who had recovered from COVID-19. The sequencing sample was made of CD4+ T cells from blood, cultured in vitro. This chain connects TRBV5-4 to TRBJ2-5; 10 nucleotides match TRBD2. The CDR3 loop reads CASSLVGLAVETQYF. In nucleotides, the CDR3 is TGTGCCAGCAGCTTGGTTGGACTAGCGGTAGAGACCCAGTACTTC.